The 26 T cell receptor beta chains below were found in one sample sequenced in a study of blood T cell repertoires in COVID-19. TCRdb's copy holds only in-frame clones and misses some; the assay was immunoSEQ multiplex PCR. The sample has 150,000 to 160,000 clones; about three quarters are singletons. Sequences were obtained from peripheral blood. Source of these receptors: a man older than 75 with acute or convalescent COVID-19.

This chain uses TRBV19 with TRBJ2-3, with D perhaps TRBD1 (7 bases). The germline CDR1 and CDR2 sequences are LNHDA and SQIVND (reference sequence). V was trimmed by 4 bases and J by 3 bases, leaving 14 bases between them. The CDR3 totals 15 residues. Here the CDR3 reads CASSSQGGFTDTQYF. In nucleotides, the CDR3 is TGTGCCAGTAGTAGTCAGGGGGGATTTACAGATACGCAGTATTTT.

The J gene is TRBJ1-6, the V gene TRBV6-1; 8 nucleotides agree with TRBD1. The V gene end was trimmed by 4 bases and the J gene end by 2 bases; junction bases not matched to a gene: 7. Germline-derived CDR1 and CDR2 are MNHNS and SASEGT. The CDR3 contains 17 residues. The CDR3 DNA sequence: TGTGCCAGCAGTGGGACAGGGTCGGGTCCCTATAATTCACCCCTCCACTTT. Translated, it gives CASSGTGSGPYNSPLHF.

The gene calls are TRBV5-1 and TRBJ2-5; tentative D call: TRBD2 (6 bases). CDR3 length: 14 residues. Trimming left V 4 bases short and J 2 bases short, with 12 bases between. The germline gives CDR1 SGHRS, CDR2 YFSETQ. The CDR3 bases are TGCGCCAGCAGCAGCGCGGGGTTTCAAGAGACCCAGTACTTC. Translation: CASSSAGFQETQYF.

This clone has more than one count but fewer than ten. This chain connects TRBV6-5 to TRBJ2-1, with D possibly TRBD2 on 5 matching bases. The CDR3 runs to 15 residues. Per germline, CDR1 MNHEY and CDR2 SVGAGI. The germline V and J ends were trimmed by 6 bases and 8 bases, with 20 bases remaining between them. CDR3 sequence (DNA): TGTGCCAGCAGCCGAATCCTTGAGGGTGGAGATGAGCAGTTCTTC. Protein: CASSRILEGGDEQFF.

CDR3 nucleotide sequence: TGTGCCAGCAGTCCAGGACAGGGCCCATATGGCTACACCTTC. As protein: CASSPGQGPYGYTF. This chain links TRBV2 with TRBJ1-2; 8 positions match TRBD1. V gave up 5 bases and J gave up 5 bases; unmatched junction bases: 7. This CDR3 is 14 amino acids long. Germline values: CDR1 SNHLY, CDR2 FYNNEI.

V usage is TRBV4-3 and J usage is TRBJ1-3, with a tentative D call TRBD1 (6 bases). The CDR3 has 18 amino acids. Trimming took 1 base from V and 3 from J, leaving 19 bases between them. Per germline, CDR1 LGHNA and CDR2 YSLEER. CDR3 sequence (DNA): TGCGCCAGCAGCCAAGGAGGTTTAGTTCCGGACAGTGGAAACACCATATATTTT. It is translated as CASSQGGLVPDSGNTIYF.

The chain couples TRBV5-1 to TRBJ1-2; D unclear. The CDR3 has 14 amino acids. Germline values: CDR1 SGHRS, CDR2 YFSETQ. V lost 5 bases and J lost 0, with 11 bases in between. CDR3 DNA: TGCGCCAGCAGGAGTGGCACTACTAACTATGGCTACACCTTC. Translation: CASRSGTTNYGYTF.

The chain uses TRBV29-1 and TRBJ1-5, with 7 bases fitting TRBD1. Per germline, CDR1 SQVTM and CDR2 ANQGSEA. There are 16 residues in the CDR3. V lost 4 bases, J lost 0 bases, and 9 bases stayed unmatched. CDR3 sequence: CSVGISGTDSNQPQHF. The CDR3 region has the DNA TGCAGCGTTGGGATTTCCGGGACAGATAGCAATCAGCCCCAGCATTTT.

The CDR3 DNA reads TGCGCCAGCAGCGGAGGACAGGGCGCGGGGCCTGGAAACACCATATATTTT. It is translated as CASSGGQGAGPGNTIYF. This rearrangement joins TRBV5-1 to TRBJ1-3, with TRBD1 identical over 8 bases. Germline-derived CDR1 and CDR2 are SGHRS and YFSETQ. Unmatched junction bases numbered 11, after V lost 4 bases and J lost 2 bases. This CDR3 spans 17 amino acids.

The V gene is TRBV5-1, the J gene TRBJ2-3; 7 positions match TRBD1. This CDR3 spans 15 amino acids. The V gene's germline CDR1 is SGHRS and CDR2 YFSETQ. V was clipped by 0 bases and J by 1 base; unmatched bases: 2. This chain's CDR3 is CASSLDRGGTDTQYF. The CDR3 DNA sequence: TGCGCCAGCAGCTTGGACAGGGGAGGCACAGATACGCAGTATTTT. Variable domain in full (rest from reference TRBV5-1 and TRBJ2-3): KAGVTQTPRYLIKTRGQQVTLSCSPISGHRSVSWYQQTPGQGLQFLFEYFSETQRNKGNFPGRFSGRQFSNSRSEMNVSTLELGDSALYLCASSLDRGGTDTQYFGPGTRLTVL.

The rearrangement uses TRBV9 and TRBJ1-2; perhaps TRBD1 as D (6 bases). V lost 0 bases and J 5 bases, leaving 17 bases between the germline ends. There are 16 residues in the CDR3. CDR1 is SGDLS and CDR2 is YYNGEE in the germline V gene. CDR3 sequence (DNA): TGTGCCAGCAGCGTAGGCAATCAGGGGCCGGGATATGGCTACACCTTC. As protein: CASSVGNQGPGYGYTF.

This clone was observed a few times. V gene TRBV3-1 (or the pseudogene TRBV3-2) combines with J gene TRBJ1-6; 7 nucleotides match TRBD1. Trimming cost V 3 bases and J 6 bases; bases outside gene matches: 5. CDR1 and CDR2 (germline): LGHDT, YNNKEL (reference sequence). The CDR3 runs 15 residues. The CDR3: CASSQATGINSPLHF. The DNA for the CDR3 is TGTGCCAGCAGCCAGGCGACAGGGATTAATTCACCCCTCCACTTT.

The V call is TRBV5-1, the J call TRBJ2-6, with 11 bases fitting TRBD1. The V gene end was trimmed by 3 bases and the J gene end by 2 bases; junction bases not matched to a gene: 4. From germline, CDR1 is SGHRS and CDR2 YFSETQ. The CDR3 has 17 residues. This chain's CDR3 is CASSSGQGVTGANVLTF. The CDR3 nucleotides read TGCGCCAGCAGCTCGGGACAGGGGGTCACTGGGGCCAACGTCCTGACTTTC. The complete variable domain, with remaining parts taken from reference TRBV5-1 and TRBJ2-6, reads KAGVTQTPRYLIKTRGQQVTLSCSPISGHRSVSWYQQTPGQGLQFLFEYFSETQRNKGNFPGRFSGRQFSNSRSEMNVSTLELGDSALYLCASSSGQGVTGANVLTFGAGSRLTVL.

The gene calls are TRBV9 and TRBJ2-3; D remains ambiguous. Germline CDR1 SGDLS, CDR2 YYNGEE. Trimming stripped 0 bases from V and 0 bases from J, with 5 bases between. The CDR3 loop spans 14 amino acids. CDR3 in amino acids: CASSVAPSTDTQYF. Here the CDR3 DNA reads TGTGCCAGCAGCGTAGCCCCTAGCACAGATACGCAGTATTTT.

This clone was detected a few times. The CDR3, as DNA: TGTGCCAGCAGCCCGATAGACACAGATACGCAGTATTTT. As protein: CASSPIDTDTQYF. V is TRBV5-4 and J is TRBJ2-3; D is unresolved. The germline V gene encodes CDR1 SGHNT and CDR2 YYREEE (reference sequence). There are 13 residues in the CDR3. Trimming pared 4 bases from V and 2 bases from J, leaving 8 bases between.

V gene TRBV6-5 combines with J gene TRBJ2-2, with TRBD1 as a possible D gene (6 bases). This CDR3 is built from 14 residues. Germline-derived CDR1 and CDR2 are MNHEY and SVGAGI. Trimming shortened V by 7 bases and J by 1 base, and 10 bases separated the two germline ends. The CDR3, as DNA: TGTGCCAGCACCAGGGGACAGAACACCGGGGAGCTGTTTTTT. Translated: CASTRGQNTGELFF.

The CDR3 is CAWSVLSINTIYF. CDR3 DNA sequence: TGTGCCTGGAGTGTACTATCGATAAACACCATATATTTT. The chain employs TRBV30 and TRBJ1-3; D remains ambiguous. V lost 0 bases and J lost 6, with 9 bases in between. The CDR3 consists of 13 residues. CDR1 GTSNPN and CDR2 SVGIG come from the germline V gene (reference sequence).

This clone was picked up one time. This chain connects TRBV30 to TRBJ2-7; 9 nucleotides align to TRBD1. Trimming took 3 bases from V and 9 from J; bases not matched to a gene: 15. This CDR3 is built from 15 residues. Germline CDR1 reads GTSNPN; CDR2 reads SVGIG (reference sequence). For the CDR3, the DNA is TGTGCCTGGAGCAAAGGGACAGGGTCTTTCTCGGGGCAGTACTTC. It yields the protein CAWSKGTGSFSGQYF.

The rearrangement joins TRBV28 to TRBJ1-2; 7 positions match TRBD1. Germline assignment: CDR1 MDHEN and CDR2 SYDVKM. The ends lost 10 bases at V and 3 bases at J; junction bases unmatched: 11. There are 14 residues in the CDR3. The CDR3 DNA sequence: TGTGCCACCAGGGGGGCGGGGGCCTACTATGGCTACACCTTC. Its translation is CATRGAGAYYGYTF.

V and J are TRBV11-2 and TRBJ2-2, with 10 positions matching TRBD2. The CDR3 covers 16 residues. The junction had 11 bases not matched to a gene; V was cut back by 6 bases and J by 7 bases. Germline V lookup: CDR1 SGHAT, CDR2 FQNNGV. The CDR3, as DNA: TGTGCCAGCAGGCTCGGGAGCGGGGGGGCCGACGGGGAGCTGTTTTTT. Protein sequence: CASRLGSGGADGELFF.

This chain joins TRBV7-2 and TRBJ2-3; 13 positions match TRBD2. Per germline, CDR1 SGHTA and CDR2 FQGNSA. The junction had 8 bases not matched to a gene; V was cut back by 2 bases and J by 6 bases. This CDR3 is built from 17 residues. In DNA, the CDR3 is TGTGCCAGCAGCTTAAGGGGGACTAGCGGGGCGGCCGATACGCAGTATTTT. Amino acid sequence: CASSLRGTSGAADTQYF.

The table lists this clone with a few counts. The chain carries TRBV27 and TRBJ2-3; D is possibly TRBD2 (5 bases). In germline, CDR1 is MNHEY, CDR2 SMNVEV (reference sequence). This CDR3 spans 15 amino acids. V lost 7 bases and J lost 1, with 15 bases in between. The chain's CDR3 is CASTSGVIRTDTQYF. For the CDR3, the DNA is TGTGCCAGCACCTCCGGGGTTATTCGCACAGATACGCAGTATTTT.

The genes are TRBV24-1 and TRBJ1-2; D remains ambiguous. The CDR3 covers 12 residues. Per germline, CDR1 KGHDR and CDR2 SFDVKD. Trimming stripped 3 bases from V and 4 bases from J, with 5 bases between. DNA for the CDR3: TGTGCCACCAGTGATCGAGGCTATGGCTACACCTTC. Its protein product is CATSDRGYGYTF.

The sample holds a few counts of this clone. J is TRBJ1-5 and V is TRBV12-3 or TRBV12-4; no clear D. The CDR3 sequence is 13 residues long. V was trimmed by 8 bases and J by 3 bases, leaving 11 bases between them. The CDR3 sequence is CASQEDYNQPQHF. The CDR3 bases are TGTGCCAGCCAAGAGGACTACAATCAGCCCCAGCATTTT.

By sample fraction, this clone is medium-sized. The chain uses TRBV11-2 and TRBJ2-7; the match to TRBD2 covers 8 bases. The CDR3 consists of 13 residues. CDR1 is SGHAT and CDR2 is FQNNGV in the germline V gene. V was pared by 10 bases and J by 2 bases, with 7 bases of the junction left unmatched. DNA of the CDR3: TGTGCCACTCTCGGGGGGGTAACCTACGAGCAGTACTTC. Its translation: CATLGGVTYEQYF.

In this sample, this clone turned up many times. The chain is built from TRBV28 and TRBJ1-2; D gene unclear. V was clipped by 1 base and J by 5 bases, with 11 bases between them. This CDR3 has 14 residues. Per the germline V gene, CDR1 is MDHEN and CDR2 is SYDVKM. The CDR3 coding sequence is TGTGCCAGCAGTTTATCCTATGACTATTATGGCTACACCTTC. This translates into CASSLSYDYYGYTF.